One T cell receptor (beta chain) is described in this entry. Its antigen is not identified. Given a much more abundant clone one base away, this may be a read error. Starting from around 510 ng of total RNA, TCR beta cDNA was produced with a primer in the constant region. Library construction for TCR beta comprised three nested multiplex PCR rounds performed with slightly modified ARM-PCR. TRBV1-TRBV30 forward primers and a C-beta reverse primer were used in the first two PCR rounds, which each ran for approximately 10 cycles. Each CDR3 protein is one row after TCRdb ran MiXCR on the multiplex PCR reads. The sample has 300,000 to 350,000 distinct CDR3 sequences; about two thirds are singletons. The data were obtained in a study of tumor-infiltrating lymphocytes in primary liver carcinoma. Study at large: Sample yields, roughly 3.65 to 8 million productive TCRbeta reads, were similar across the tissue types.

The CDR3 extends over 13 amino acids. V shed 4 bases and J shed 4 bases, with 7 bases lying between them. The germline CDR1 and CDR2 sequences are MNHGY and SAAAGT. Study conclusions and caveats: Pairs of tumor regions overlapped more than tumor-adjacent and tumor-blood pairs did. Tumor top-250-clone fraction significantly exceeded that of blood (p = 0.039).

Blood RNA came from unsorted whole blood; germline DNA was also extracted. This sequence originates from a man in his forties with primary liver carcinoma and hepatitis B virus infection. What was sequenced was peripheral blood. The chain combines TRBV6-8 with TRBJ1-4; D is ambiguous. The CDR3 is CASSSKINEKLFF. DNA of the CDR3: TGTGCCAGCAGTTCAAAGATTAATGAAAAACTGTTTTTT.